These T cell receptor beta chains were read from a single sample in a study of cytomegalovirus exposure and HLA in healthy donors. Sequencing used immunoSEQ multiplex PCR; TCRdb keeps in-frame clones, though not all of them. Among tens of thousands of clones listed, around four fifths were seen once. Sequenced sample: PBMCs. The receptors come from a woman under 30 in good health and CMV-seropositive. Both conserved end residues are part of each CDR3. Fields, in order: D gene, V gene, J gene, CDR3 protein, CDR3 DNA. A D gene is named only where the DNA matches it firmly.

D gene: NA
V gene: TRBV2
J gene: TRBJ2-5
CDR3 protein: CASITVFGDQTQYF
CDR3 DNA: TGTGCCAGCATAACAGTATTCGGGGATCAGACCCAGTACTTC

D gene: NA
V gene: TRBV5-4
J gene: TRBJ1-1
CDR3 protein: CASSPVLNTEAFF
CDR3 DNA: TGTGCCAGCAGCCCAGTGCTGAACACTGAAGCTTTCTTT

D gene: NA
V gene: TRBV18
J gene: TRBJ1-5
CDR3 protein: CASSPGGDQPQHF
CDR3 DNA: TGTGCCAGCTCACCTGGGGGGGATCAGCCCCAGCATTTT

D gene: NA
V gene: TRBV5-8
J gene: TRBJ1-5
CDR3 protein: CASSLSRSQPQHF
CDR3 DNA: TGTGCCAGCAGCTTGTCAAGGAGTCAGCCCCAGCATTTT

D gene: NA
V gene: TRBV5-1
J gene: TRBJ2-5
CDR3 protein: CASSLAASAFQETQYF
CDR3 DNA: TGCGCCAGCAGCTTGGCCGCTAGCGCCTTCCAAGAGACCCAGTACTTC

D gene: NA
V gene: TRBV5-8
J gene: TRBJ2-7
CDR3 protein: CASKRRQDSYEQYF
CDR3 DNA: TGTGCCAGCAAGCGACGACAGGACTCCTACGAGCAGTACTTC

D gene: NA
V gene: TRBV6-1
J gene: TRBJ1-2
CDR3 protein: CATKPQDLGYGYTF
CDR3 DNA: TGTGCCACGAAACCTCAGGACTTAGGCTATGGCTACACCTTC

D gene: TRBD2
V gene: TRBV6-5
J gene: TRBJ2-3
CDR3 protein: CASTKGAGGPDTQYF
CDR3 DNA: TGTGCCAGCACTAAAGGAGCGGGAGGGCCTGATACGCAGTATTTT

D gene: NA
V gene: TRBV6-5
J gene: TRBJ2-5
CDR3 protein: CASSLGTAVETQYF
CDR3 DNA: TGTGCCAGCAGCCTCGGTACAGCCGTGGAGACCCAGTACTTC

D gene: TRBD1
V gene: TRBV6-4
J gene: TRBJ2-5
CDR3 protein: CASSRTGGEETQYF
CDR3 DNA: TGTGCCAGCAGCCGGACAGGGGGCGAAGAGACCCAGTACTTC

D gene: NA
V gene: TRBV15
J gene: TRBJ2-1
CDR3 protein: CATSRAGHEQFF
CDR3 DNA: TGTGCCACCAGCAGAGCGGGTCATGAGCAGTTCTTC

D gene: TRBD2
V gene: TRBV5-1
J gene: TRBJ2-1
CDR3 protein: CASSLVGGLAGQYNEQFF
CDR3 DNA: TGCGCCAGCAGCTTGGTGGGGGGACTAGCGGGCCAATACAATGAGCAGTTCTTC